This T cell receptor (beta chain) was sequenced during a study of CD8+CD57+ T cells in acquired aplastic anemia. The template used for profiling TCR beta VDJ and CDR3 was genomic DNA. One entry per CDR3 protein results from TCRdb running MiXCR on the reads. Of hundreds of thousands of distinct CDR3 sequences listed, around 82% are singletons. Trimming removed 9 bases at V and 1 base at J, with 13 bases between. This CDR3 is built from 14 residues. The germline V gene encodes CDR1 SGHTA and CDR2 FQGNSA. This clonotype was observed a single time. Its antigen remains unknown. Findings and caveats of the study: In common between the patients and the controls were nearly 30 CD8+ CDR3 sequences.

Patients who underwent sequencing had shown CD8+CD57+ cell expansion by flow cytometry. As a group, the patients uniformly had severe acquired aplastic anemia. The TCR comes from a human donor with aplastic anemia. The J gene is TRBJ2-4, the V gene TRBV7-2; D is unclear. What was sequenced was sorted CD4+, CD8+, or CD8+CD57+ T cells (not recorded which) from PBMCs. The CDR3: CASTLVIAKNIQYF. CDR3 bases: TGTGCCAGTACCCTCGTAATCGCCAAAAACATTCAGTACTTC.